This entry lists 5 T cell receptor beta chains sequenced from one sample in a study of T-cell reconstitution after alpha-beta-depleted transplantation in children. Unique molecular identifiers were incorporated during preparation of the TCRbeta library. TCRdb fed the PCR reads into MiXCR, producing one record per CDR3 protein. The data hold about 980,000 distinct CDR3 sequences, with about 29% observed a single time. Sequenced material: PBMCs, mostly from graft donor cells, taken 360 days after TCRalphabeta/CD19-depleted stem cell transplant. The receptors were gathered from a boy in the first two years of life who had a stem cell transplant for SCID, so the T cells may come from the graft donor.

The CDR3 region is CASSHLPRFGDENYNEQFF. The CDR3 DNA sequence: TGCGCCAGCAGCCACCTCCCTAGGTTCGGGGATGAGAACTACAATGAGCAGTTCTTC. V and J are TRBV4-3 and TRBJ2-1, with D maybe TRBD2 (5 bases). The germline CDR1 and CDR2 sequences are LGHNA and YSLEER. V was cut by 3 bases and J by 3 bases, with 24 bases left in between. The CDR3 is 19 amino acids.

This clonotype was seen a few times. This chain uses TRBV28 with TRBJ1-4, with D tentatively TRBD1 (5 bases). Trimming took off 3 bases at V and 8 bases at J, with 13 bases between the two ends. The CDR3 covers 14 residues. Looked up from germline, CDR1 is MDHEN and CDR2 is SYDVKM. CDR3 amino acids: CASSFQGDGEKLFF. DNA for the CDR3: TGTGCCAGCAGTTTTCAGGGTGATGGGGAAAAACTGTTTTTT.

This clonotype was seen a few times. V usage is TRBV9 and J usage is TRBJ2-2; D unresolved. CDR3 length: 14 residues. Germline loops: CDR1 SGDLS, CDR2 YYNGEE. V was trimmed by 0 bases and J by 5 bases, leaving 8 bases between them. The CDR3 DNA reads TGTGCCAGCAGCGTAGCTCCGGCGACCGGGGAGCTGTTTTTT. Encoded protein: CASSVAPATGELFF.

The chain links TRBV12-3 or TRBV12-4 to TRBJ2-7; the match to TRBD1 covers 8 bases. This CDR3 spans 14 amino acids. V was pared by 3 bases and J by 6 bases, with 7 bases of the junction left unmatched. This chain's CDR3 is CASSFQGAGSEQYF. The CDR3 region has the DNA TGTGCCAGCAGTTTTCAGGGGGCCGGGTCCGAGCAGTACTTC.

A few counts support this clonotype. The chain recombines TRBV6-5 with TRBJ2-1, with D possibly being TRBD1 (6 bases). Germline V gene data show CDR1 as MNHEY and CDR2 as SVGAGI. Between the trimmed V and J ends, which lost 4 bases and 5 bases, there was a span of 12 bases. The CDR3 contains 14 residues. The DNA of the CDR3 is TGTGCCAGCAGTTGGACAGCTATTAACAATGAGCAGTTCTTC. This codes for CASSWTAINNEQFF.